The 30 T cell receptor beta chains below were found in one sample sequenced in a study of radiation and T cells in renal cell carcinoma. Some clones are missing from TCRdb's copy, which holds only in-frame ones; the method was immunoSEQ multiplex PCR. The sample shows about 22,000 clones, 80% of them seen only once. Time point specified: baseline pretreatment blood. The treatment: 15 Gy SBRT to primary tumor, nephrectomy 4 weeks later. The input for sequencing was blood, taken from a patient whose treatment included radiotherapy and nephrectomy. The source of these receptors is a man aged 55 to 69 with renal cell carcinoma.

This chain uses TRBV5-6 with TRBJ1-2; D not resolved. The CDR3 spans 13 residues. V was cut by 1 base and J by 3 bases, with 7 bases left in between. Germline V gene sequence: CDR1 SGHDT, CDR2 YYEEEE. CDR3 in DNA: TGTGCCAGCAGCTTGACAGAAGACTATGGCTACACCTTC. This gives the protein CASSLTEDYGYTF.

The CDR3 reads CAWSDRVHQPQHF. The CDR3 bases are TGTGCCTGGAGTGACAGGGTTCATCAGCCCCAGCATTTT. The rearrangement joins TRBV30 to TRBJ1-5; maybe TRBD1 (6 bases). V was pared by 1 base and J by 5 bases, with 9 bases between. CDR1 and CDR2 (germline): GTSNPN, SVGIG (reference sequence). The CDR3 is made up of 13 amino acids.

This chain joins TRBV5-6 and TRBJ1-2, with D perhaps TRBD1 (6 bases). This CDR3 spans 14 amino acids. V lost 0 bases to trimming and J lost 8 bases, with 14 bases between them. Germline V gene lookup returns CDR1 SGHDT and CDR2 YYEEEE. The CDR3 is CASSLAGGASGYTF. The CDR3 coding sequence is TGTGCCAGCAGCTTGGCCGGGGGGGCTAGCGGCTACACCTTC.

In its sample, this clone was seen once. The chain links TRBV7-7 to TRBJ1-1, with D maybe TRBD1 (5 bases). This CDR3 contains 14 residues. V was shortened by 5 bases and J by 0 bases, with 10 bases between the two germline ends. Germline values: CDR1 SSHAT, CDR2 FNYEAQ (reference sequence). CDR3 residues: CASSPVGVNTEAFF. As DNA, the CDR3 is TGTGCCAGCAGCCCAGTGGGGGTGAACACTGAAGCTTTCTTT.

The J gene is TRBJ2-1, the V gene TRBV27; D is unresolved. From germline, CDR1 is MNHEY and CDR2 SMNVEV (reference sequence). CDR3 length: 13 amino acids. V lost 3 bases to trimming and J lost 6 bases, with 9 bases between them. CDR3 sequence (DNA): TGTGCCAGCAGTTTTGGTGGGGTCAATGAGCAGTTCTTC. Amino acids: CASSFGGVNEQFF.

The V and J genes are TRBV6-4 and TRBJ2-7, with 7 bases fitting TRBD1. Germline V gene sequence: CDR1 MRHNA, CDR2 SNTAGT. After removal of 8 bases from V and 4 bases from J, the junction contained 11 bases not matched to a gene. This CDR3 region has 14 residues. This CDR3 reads CASSQRQGRYEQYF. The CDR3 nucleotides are TGTGCCAGCTCGCAAAGACAGGGTAGGTACGAGCAGTACTTC.

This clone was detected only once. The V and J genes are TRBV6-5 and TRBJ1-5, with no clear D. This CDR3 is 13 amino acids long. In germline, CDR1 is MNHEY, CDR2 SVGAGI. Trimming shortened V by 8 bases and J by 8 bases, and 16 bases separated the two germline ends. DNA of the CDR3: TGTGCCAGCGCCGTAGGAGCAAGGGAGCCCCAGCATTTT. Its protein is CASAVGAREPQHF.

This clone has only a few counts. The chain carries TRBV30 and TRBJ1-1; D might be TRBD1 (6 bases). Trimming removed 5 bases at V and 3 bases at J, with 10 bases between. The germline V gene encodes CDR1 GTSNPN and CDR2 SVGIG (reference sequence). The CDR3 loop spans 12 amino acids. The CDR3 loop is CAWGRTDTEAFF. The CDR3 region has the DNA TGTGCCTGGGGCAGGACAGACACTGAAGCTTTCTTT.

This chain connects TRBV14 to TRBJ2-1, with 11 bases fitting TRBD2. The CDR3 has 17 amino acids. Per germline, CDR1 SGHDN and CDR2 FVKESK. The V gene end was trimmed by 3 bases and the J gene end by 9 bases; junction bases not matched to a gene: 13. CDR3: CASSQTRGASGRTEQFF. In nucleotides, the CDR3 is TGTGCCAGCAGCCAGACTAGGGGGGCTAGCGGGAGGACTGAGCAGTTCTTC.

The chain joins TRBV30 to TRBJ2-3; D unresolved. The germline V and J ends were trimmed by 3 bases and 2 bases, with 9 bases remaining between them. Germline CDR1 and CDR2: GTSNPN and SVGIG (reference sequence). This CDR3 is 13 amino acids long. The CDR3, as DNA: TGTGCCTGGAGCGCCATTGACACAGATACGCAGTATTTT. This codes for CAWSAIDTDTQYF.

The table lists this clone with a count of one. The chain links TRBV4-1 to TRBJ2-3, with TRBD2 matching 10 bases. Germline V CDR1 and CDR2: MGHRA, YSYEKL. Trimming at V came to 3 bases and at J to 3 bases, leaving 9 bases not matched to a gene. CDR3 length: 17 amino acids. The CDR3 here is CASSQDPSGSYTDTQYF. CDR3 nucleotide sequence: TGCGCCAGCAGCCAGGACCCTAGCGGGAGTTATACAGATACGCAGTATTTT.

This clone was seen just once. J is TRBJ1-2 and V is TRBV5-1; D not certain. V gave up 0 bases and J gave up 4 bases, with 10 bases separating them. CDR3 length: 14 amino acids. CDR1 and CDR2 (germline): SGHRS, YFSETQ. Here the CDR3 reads CASSLDTEGYGYTF. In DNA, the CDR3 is TGCGCCAGCAGCTTGGACACGGAGGGCTATGGCTACACCTTC.

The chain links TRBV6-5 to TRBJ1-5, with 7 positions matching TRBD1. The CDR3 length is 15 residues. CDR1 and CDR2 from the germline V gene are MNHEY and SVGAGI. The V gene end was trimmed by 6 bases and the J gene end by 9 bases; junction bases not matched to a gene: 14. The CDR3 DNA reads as TGTGCCAGCAGGCCTTCACAGGGGACGGCGTCGCCCCAGCATTTT. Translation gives CASRPSQGTASPQHF.

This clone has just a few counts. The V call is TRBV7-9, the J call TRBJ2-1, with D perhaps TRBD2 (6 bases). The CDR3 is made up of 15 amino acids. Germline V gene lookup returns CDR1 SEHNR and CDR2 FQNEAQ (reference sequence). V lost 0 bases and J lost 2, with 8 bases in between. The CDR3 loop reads CASSLAPSAYNEQFF. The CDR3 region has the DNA TGTGCCAGCAGCTTAGCGCCTAGCGCCTACAATGAGCAGTTCTTC.

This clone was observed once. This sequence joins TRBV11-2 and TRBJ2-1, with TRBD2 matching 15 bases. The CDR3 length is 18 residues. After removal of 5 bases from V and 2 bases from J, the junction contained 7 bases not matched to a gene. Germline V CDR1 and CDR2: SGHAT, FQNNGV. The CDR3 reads CASSRSGLAGGTYNEQFF. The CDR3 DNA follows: TGTGCCAGCAGCCGATCGGGACTAGCGGGAGGAACCTACAATGAGCAGTTCTTC.

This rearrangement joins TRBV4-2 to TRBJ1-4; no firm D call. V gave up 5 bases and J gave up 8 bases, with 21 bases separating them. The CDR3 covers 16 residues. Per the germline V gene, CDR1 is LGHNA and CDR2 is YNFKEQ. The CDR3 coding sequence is TGTGCCAGCAGCTTAAGTTCAAGTTGGTCCTTCGAAAAACTGTTTTTT. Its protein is CASSLSSSWSFEKLFF.

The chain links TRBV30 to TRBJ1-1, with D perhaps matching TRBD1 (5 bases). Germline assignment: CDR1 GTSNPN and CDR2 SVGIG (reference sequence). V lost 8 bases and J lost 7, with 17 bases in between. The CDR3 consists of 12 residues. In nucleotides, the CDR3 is TGTGCCGGGACCCCCCGGGGAAGTGAAGCTTTCTTT. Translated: CAGTPRGSEAFF.

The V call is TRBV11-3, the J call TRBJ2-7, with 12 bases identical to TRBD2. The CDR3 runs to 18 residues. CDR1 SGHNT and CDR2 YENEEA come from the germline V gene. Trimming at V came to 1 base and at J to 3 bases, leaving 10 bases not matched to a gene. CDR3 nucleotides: TGTGCCAGCAGCTTAGCTATGACTAGCGGGAGTGTGTTCTACGAGCAGTACTTC. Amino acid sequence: CASSLAMTSGSVFYEQYF.

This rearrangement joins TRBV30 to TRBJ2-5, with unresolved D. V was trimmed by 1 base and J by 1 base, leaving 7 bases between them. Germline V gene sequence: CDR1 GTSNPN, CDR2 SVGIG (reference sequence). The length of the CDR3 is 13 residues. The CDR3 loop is CAWSGVSQETQYF. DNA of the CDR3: TGTGCCTGGAGTGGAGTATCCCAAGAGACCCAGTACTTC.

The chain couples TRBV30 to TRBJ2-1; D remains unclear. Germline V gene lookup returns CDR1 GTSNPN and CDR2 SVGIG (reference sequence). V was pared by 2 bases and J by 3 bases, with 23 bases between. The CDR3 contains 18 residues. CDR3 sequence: CAWSPPGLPDHLYNEQFF. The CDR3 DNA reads TGTGCCTGGAGTCCCCCGGGCCTACCAGACCATCTCTACAATGAGCAGTTCTTC.

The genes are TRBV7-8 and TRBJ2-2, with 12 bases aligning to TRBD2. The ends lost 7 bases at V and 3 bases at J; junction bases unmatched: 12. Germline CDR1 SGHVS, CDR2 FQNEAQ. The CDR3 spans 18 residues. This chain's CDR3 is CASTETSGSLRYTGELFF. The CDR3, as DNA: TGTGCCAGCACCGAGACTAGCGGGAGCCTTAGGTACACCGGGGAGCTGTTTTTT.

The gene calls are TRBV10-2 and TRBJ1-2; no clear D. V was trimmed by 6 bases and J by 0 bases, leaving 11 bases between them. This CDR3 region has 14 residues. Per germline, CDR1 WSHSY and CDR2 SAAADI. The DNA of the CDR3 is TGCGCCAGCAGCCCCCGAGCAGCTAACTATGGCTACACCTTC. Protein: CASSPRAANYGYTF.

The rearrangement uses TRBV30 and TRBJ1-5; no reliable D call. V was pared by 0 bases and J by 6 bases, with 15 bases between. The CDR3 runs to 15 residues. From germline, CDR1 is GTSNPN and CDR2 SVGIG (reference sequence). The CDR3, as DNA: TGTGCCTGGAGTGTAGGAGCGGGAGGCAGTCAGCCCCAGCATTTT. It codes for CAWSVGAGGSQPQHF.

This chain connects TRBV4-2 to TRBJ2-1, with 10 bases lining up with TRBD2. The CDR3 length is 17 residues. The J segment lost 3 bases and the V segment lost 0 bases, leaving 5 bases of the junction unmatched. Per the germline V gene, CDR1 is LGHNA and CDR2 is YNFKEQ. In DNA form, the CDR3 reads TGTGCCAGCAGCCAAGAAAGGACTAGCGGCATCTACAATGAGCAGTTCTTC. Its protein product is CASSQERTSGIYNEQFF.

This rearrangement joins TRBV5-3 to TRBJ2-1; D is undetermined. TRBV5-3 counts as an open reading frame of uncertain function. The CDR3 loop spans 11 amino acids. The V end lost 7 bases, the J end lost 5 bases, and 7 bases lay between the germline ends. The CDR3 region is CARHIHNEQFF. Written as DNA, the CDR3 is TGTGCCAGACACATTCACAATGAGCAGTTCTTC.

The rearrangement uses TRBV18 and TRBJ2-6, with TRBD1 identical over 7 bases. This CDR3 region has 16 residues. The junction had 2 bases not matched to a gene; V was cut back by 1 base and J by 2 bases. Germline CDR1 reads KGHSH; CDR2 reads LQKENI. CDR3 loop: CASSPLGTAGANVLTF. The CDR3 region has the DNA TGTGCCAGCTCACCACTCGGGACAGCTGGGGCCAACGTCCTGACTTTC.

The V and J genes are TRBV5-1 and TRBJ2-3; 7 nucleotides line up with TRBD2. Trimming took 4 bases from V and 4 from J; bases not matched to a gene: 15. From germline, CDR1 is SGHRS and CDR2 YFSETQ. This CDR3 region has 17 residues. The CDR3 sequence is CASSPAGTILNPDTQYF. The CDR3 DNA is TGCGCCAGCAGCCCAGCCGGGACTATCCTCAACCCAGATACGCAGTATTTT.

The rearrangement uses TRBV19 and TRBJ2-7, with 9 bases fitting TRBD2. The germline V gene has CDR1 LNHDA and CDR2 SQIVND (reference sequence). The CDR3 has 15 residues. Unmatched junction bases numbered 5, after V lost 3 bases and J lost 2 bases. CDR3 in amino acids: CASSIQAGGPYEQYF. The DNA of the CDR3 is TGTGCCAGTAGTATCCAGGCGGGAGGGCCCTACGAGCAGTACTTC. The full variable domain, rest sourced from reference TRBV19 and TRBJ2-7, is DGGITQSPKYLFRKEGQNVTLSCEQNLNHDAMYWYRQDPGQGLRLIYYSQIVNDFQKGDIAEGYSVSREKKESFPLTVTSAQKNPTAFYLCASSIQAGGPYEQYFGPGTRLTVT.

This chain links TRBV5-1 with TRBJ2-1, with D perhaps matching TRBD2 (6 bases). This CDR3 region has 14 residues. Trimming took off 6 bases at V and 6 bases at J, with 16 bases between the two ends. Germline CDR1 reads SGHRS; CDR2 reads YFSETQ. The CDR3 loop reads CASTSGTFSNEQFF. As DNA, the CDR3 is TGCGCCAGCACTTCTGGGACTTTCTCCAATGAGCAGTTCTTC.

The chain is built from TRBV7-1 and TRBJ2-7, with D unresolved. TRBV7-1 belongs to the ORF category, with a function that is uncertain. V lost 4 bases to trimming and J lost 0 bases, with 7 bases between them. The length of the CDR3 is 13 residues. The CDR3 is CASSLASSYEQYF. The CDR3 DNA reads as TGTGCCAGCAGCTTAGCCTCCTCCTACGAGCAGTACTTC.